These 23 T cell receptor beta chains were sequenced from one sample in a study of sequential checkpoint blockade in melanoma. Sequencing used immunoSEQ multiplex PCR; TCRdb keeps in-frame clones, though not all of them. In the table there are 2,000 to 2,500 clones, 25% to 30% of which are singletons. Regarding treatment: randomized to nivolumab then ipilimumab (arm A) or the reverse (arm B). The sample consisted of tumor tissue (inferred from file names), taken from a patient given nivolumab and ipilimumab in sequence. The receptors here all came from a human donor with melanoma.

This clone showed up just a few times. V is TRBV6-8 and J is TRBJ2-3, with 7 positions matching TRBD1. Germline V gives CDR1 MNHGY, CDR2 SAAAGT. The CDR3 covers 19 residues. Trimming removed 6 bases from V and 1 base from J; junction bases left unmatched: 19. CDR3 nucleotides: TGTGCCAGCAGGCCGGGACAGACTACCCTCGCGGGTCGCACAGATACGCAGTATTTT. Protein product: CASRPGQTTLAGRTDTQYF.

The chain links TRBV6-8 to TRBJ2-1, with D tentatively TRBD2 (5 bases). Germline-derived CDR1 and CDR2 are MNHGY and SAAAGT. This CDR3 has 15 residues. V lost 6 bases to trimming and J lost 7 bases, with 19 bases between them. The CDR3 sequence: CASSPRSGERNEQFF. CDR3 sequence (DNA): TGTGCCAGCAGCCCCCGGAGCGGAGAGAGGAATGAGCAGTTCTTC.

A few counts support this clone. The chain recombines TRBV15 with TRBJ1-1; D unclear. V was clipped by 1 base and J by 5 bases, with 14 bases between them. The CDR3 is made up of 15 amino acids. Germline V lookup: CDR1 LNHNV, CDR2 YYDKDF (reference sequence). The CDR3: CATSRVVVLDTEAFF. The CDR3 coding sequence is TGTGCCACCAGCAGAGTTGTGGTGTTGGATACTGAAGCTTTCTTT.

This clone occurred a few times. The rearrangement links TRBV4-1 to TRBJ1-1; 8 bases agree with TRBD1. This CDR3 has 17 residues. Germline V gene lookup returns CDR1 MGHRA and CDR2 YSYEKL. V gave up 0 bases and J gave up 5 bases; unmatched junction bases: 11. CDR3 region: CASSQDRGRGTGTEAFF. The CDR3 region has the DNA TGCGCCAGCAGCCAAGATAGGGGCAGGGGGACAGGAACTGAAGCTTTCTTT.

The chain recombines TRBV19 with TRBJ2-1; perhaps TRBD2 as D (6 bases). CDR3 length equals 16 residues. The V end was cut by 5 bases, the J end by 2 bases, with 16 bases between. Per germline, CDR1 LNHDA and CDR2 SQIVND (reference sequence). CDR3 protein: CASSGGIWATYNEQFF. Here the CDR3 DNA reads TGTGCCAGTAGTGGAGGGATTTGGGCTACCTACAATGAGCAGTTCTTC.

The gene calls are TRBV19 and TRBJ2-1, with D tentatively TRBD2 (6 bases). This CDR3 contains 15 residues. Germline V gives CDR1 LNHDA, CDR2 SQIVND (reference sequence). V gave up 7 bases and J gave up 7 bases, with 20 bases separating them. CDR3 sequence: CASTPWRERRNEQFF. DNA of the CDR3: TGTGCCAGTACCCCCTGGAGGGAGAGGAGGAATGAGCAGTTCTTC.

This clone is medium-sized within its sample. The chain combines TRBV11-3 with TRBJ1-1, with a tentative D call TRBD1 (5 bases). This CDR3 has 15 amino acids. Germline CDR1 reads SGHNT; CDR2 reads YENEEA. V lost 6 bases to trimming and J lost 1 base, with 15 bases between them. This CDR3 reads CASSNGHHGNTEAFF. For the CDR3, the DNA is TGTGCCAGCAGTAATGGACATCATGGGAACACTGAAGCTTTCTTT.

The rearrangement uses TRBV9 and TRBJ2-1, with 7 bases fitting TRBD2. Germline CDR1 is SGDLS and CDR2 is YYNGEE. The CDR3 extends over 13 amino acids. The ends lost 3 bases at V and 8 bases at J; junction bases unmatched: 5. The CDR3 loop is CASSGASGHEQFF. CDR3 sequence (DNA): TGTGCCAGCAGCGGAGCTAGCGGCCATGAGCAGTTCTTC.

The rearrangement uses TRBV19 and TRBJ1-5; TRBD1 aligns across 9 bases. The V gene's germline CDR1 is LNHDA and CDR2 SQIVND (reference sequence). The CDR3 totals 15 residues. The J segment lost 4 bases and the V segment lost 6 bases, leaving 7 bases of the junction unmatched. Here the CDR3 DNA reads TGTGCCAGTAGCAAAACAGGGGGCGGAAATCAGCCCCAGCATTTT. Encoded protein: CASSKTGGGNQPQHF.

A few counts support this clone. This rearrangement joins TRBV4-1 to TRBJ1-2; 9 nucleotides align to TRBD1. The CDR3 extends over 15 amino acids. Per the germline V gene, CDR1 is MGHRA and CDR2 is YSYEKL. V shed 2 bases, J shed 4 bases, and the junction held 5 bases outside the gene matches. As DNA, the CDR3 is TGCGCCAGCAGCCAATCGGACAGGGGTGGCTATGGCTACACCTTC. Encoded protein: CASSQSDRGGYGYTF.

The chain carries TRBV25-1 and TRBJ1-6; no firm D call. Per the germline V gene, CDR1 is MGHDK and CDR2 is SYGVNS. The CDR3 runs 12 residues. Trimming shortened V by 5 bases and J by 7 bases, and 6 bases separated the two germline ends. This CDR3 reads CASSTLNSPLHF. CDR3 bases: TGTGCCAGCAGTACGTTAAATTCACCCCTCCACTTT.

This clone was seen a handful of times. V is TRBV6-8 and J is TRBJ2-2; D tentatively reads TRBD1 or TRBD2 (5 bases each). This CDR3 contains 15 residues. The germline V and J ends were trimmed by 11 bases and 0 bases, with 16 bases remaining between them. Looked up from germline, CDR1 is MNHGY and CDR2 is SAAAGT. The CDR3 nucleotides read TGTGCCGTCCCCGGTGGGGGATCGAACACCGGGGAGCTGTTTTTT. Amino acids: CAVPGGGSNTGELFF.

The chain employs TRBV15 and TRBJ2-1; TRBD1 might be the D (5 bases). Germline-derived CDR1 and CDR2 are LNHNV and YYDKDF (reference sequence). V lost 4 bases to trimming and J lost 0 bases, with 13 bases between them. The CDR3 sequence is 16 residues long. As DNA, the CDR3 is TGTGCCACCAGCACTACAGGTTTAATCTCCTACAATGAGCAGTTCTTC. Amino acid sequence: CATSTTGLISYNEQFF.

The chain combines TRBV19 with TRBJ2-2; TRBD2 matches at 8 bases. J was trimmed by 4 bases and V by 7 bases; bases with no gene match: 5. Germline V lookup: CDR1 LNHDA, CDR2 SQIVND (reference sequence). The CDR3 length is 14 residues. CDR3 in amino acids: CASTRLASTGELFF. DNA of the CDR3: TGTGCCAGTACCCGACTAGCGAGCACCGGGGAGCTGTTTTTT.

V gene TRBV15 combines with J gene TRBJ2-1; 7 positions match TRBD1. Trimming cost V 1 base and J 5 bases; bases outside gene matches: 8. Per germline, CDR1 LNHNV and CDR2 YYDKDF (reference sequence). The CDR3 contains 16 residues. DNA of the CDR3: TGTGCCACCAGCAGAGGACGACAGGGTGCGAACAATGAGCAGTTCTTC. This translates into CATSRGRQGANNEQFF.

V and J are TRBV19 and TRBJ1-1; the D is unclear. V was cut by 5 bases and J by 0 bases, with 10 bases left in between. This CDR3 region has 14 residues. Germline loops: CDR1 LNHDA, CDR2 SQIVND (reference sequence). CDR3 residues: CASSPQTMNTEAFF. The CDR3 coding sequence is TGTGCCAGTAGTCCCCAGACCATGAACACTGAAGCTTTCTTT.

V is TRBV5-1 and J is TRBJ2-7, with 11 bases matching TRBD2. The CDR3 contains 15 residues. Per the germline V gene, CDR1 is SGHRS and CDR2 is YFSETQ. The J segment lost 0 bases and the V segment lost 4 bases, leaving 3 bases of the junction unmatched. CDR3 protein: CASSQTSGSSYEQYF. In DNA, the CDR3 is TGCGCCAGCAGCCAAACTAGCGGGAGCTCCTACGAGCAGTACTTC. Full variable domain (outside the CDR3, taken from reference TRBV5-1 and TRBJ2-7): KAGVTQTPRYLIKTRGQQVTLSCSPISGHRSVSWYQQTPGQGLQFLFEYFSETQRNKGNFPGRFSGRQFSNSRSEMNVSTLELGDSALYLCASSQTSGSSYEQYFGPGTRLTVT.

V usage is TRBV30 and J usage is TRBJ1-1, with a tentative D call TRBD1 (5 bases). The CDR3 has 13 amino acids. CDR1 GTSNPN and CDR2 SVGIG come from the germline V gene (reference sequence). Trimming cost V 1 base and J 2 bases, with 8 bases left between them. The CDR3 DNA follows: TGTGCCTGGAGTGCGACAGCCAACACTGAAGCTTTCTTT. Protein sequence: CAWSATANTEAFF.

This chain joins TRBV6-8 and TRBJ2-1, with 9 positions matching TRBD2. Germline CDR1 reads MNHGY; CDR2 reads SAAAGT. The CDR3 runs 14 residues. Germline trimming cut 10 bases from V and 3 bases from J; bases unmatched to any gene: 7. The CDR3 region is CATFLAGLYNEQFF. The CDR3 bases are TGTGCCACCTTTCTAGCGGGGCTCTACAATGAGCAGTTCTTC.

The chain links TRBV18 to TRBJ1-1, with TRBD1 matching 7 bases. CDR1 KGHSH and CDR2 LQKENI come from the germline V gene. With 4 bases clipped from V and 6 bases from J, the junction kept 5 bases outside the gene matches. The CDR3 extends over 13 amino acids. CDR3 sequence (DNA): TGTGCCAGCTCACTCGACAGGGACGCTGAAGCTTTCTTT. Translation: CASSLDRDAEAFF.

By its share, this clone is medium-sized. The chain combines TRBV6-8 with TRBJ2-5; D is possibly TRBD2 (6 bases). Germline V gene data show CDR1 as MNHGY and CDR2 as SAAAGT. With 6 bases removed from V and 5 bases from J, the gap between germline ends came to 16 bases. CDR3 size: 14 residues. The CDR3 sequence: CASRREVEAETQYF. CDR3 nucleotides: TGTGCCAGCAGGAGGGAGGTGGAAGCGGAGACCCAGTACTTC.

This chain uses TRBV6-8 with TRBJ2-1; no definite D call. The CDR3 extends over 13 amino acids. Germline CDR1 MNHGY, CDR2 SAAAGT. The germline V and J ends were trimmed by 10 bases and 3 bases, with 13 bases remaining between them. The DNA of the CDR3 is TGTGCCATCAGAAGGCAAAACTACAATGAGCAGTTCTTC. Translated, it gives CAIRRQNYNEQFF.

The chain couples TRBV11-3 to TRBJ2-1, with D tentatively TRBD2 (5 bases). Trimming shortened V by 6 bases and J by 0 bases, and 9 bases separated the two germline ends. This CDR3 is built from 14 residues. Germline loops: CDR1 SGHNT, CDR2 YENEEA. The CDR3 DNA reads TGTGCCAGCAGGGCGGGCAGCTCCTACAATGAGCAGTTCTTC. This sequence encodes CASRAGSSYNEQFF.